What follows are 25 T cell receptor beta chains derived from one specimen sequenced in a study of blood T cell repertoires in COVID-19. Generated by immunoSEQ multiplex PCR, the TCRdb table keeps only in-frame clones and is missing some. The data show roughly 300,000 clones, with 80% to 95% seen just once and 6.5% to 8% held by the top ten. The source material was peripheral blood. The receptor source for this set is a woman aged 30 to 39 with COVID-19, enrolled during active disease.

This chain uses TRBV7-2 with TRBJ2-2, with 10 bases identical to TRBD2. CDR1 and CDR2 from the germline V gene are SGHTA and FQGNSA. The CDR3 sequence is 16 residues long. V shed 4 bases, J shed 4 bases, and the junction held 6 bases outside the gene matches. This chain's CDR3 is CASSSRLAGLTGELFF. The DNA for the CDR3 is TGTGCCAGCAGCTCTAGACTAGCGGGCCTCACCGGGGAGCTGTTTTTT.

This chain connects TRBV6-2 or TRBV6-3 to TRBJ2-7; 7 positions agree with TRBD1. CDR1 is MNHEY, CDR2 SVGEGT, per germline. The CDR3 consists of 17 residues. V lost 5 bases, J lost 5 bases, and 18 bases stayed unmatched. The CDR3 sequence: CASSPIVGQSLANEQYF. The CDR3 DNA is TGTGCCAGCAGTCCGATAGTGGGACAGAGTCTAGCCAACGAGCAGTACTTC.

This clone was seen a few times. This chain uses TRBV10-3 with TRBJ2-2; TRBD2 aligns across 8 bases. This CDR3 spans 15 amino acids. The V gene end was trimmed by 2 bases and the J gene end by 4 bases; junction bases not matched to a gene: 3. The germline CDR1 and CDR2 sequences are ENHRY and SYGVKD. The CDR3 here is CAISETSGPTGELFF. CDR3 nucleotide sequence: TGTGCCATCAGTGAGACTAGCGGCCCCACCGGGGAGCTGTTTTTT.

This chain links TRBV28 with TRBJ2-2, with 7 bases that match TRBD1. The V gene's germline CDR1 is MDHEN and CDR2 SYDVKM. The CDR3 extends over 14 amino acids. The ends lost 6 bases at V and 3 bases at J; junction bases unmatched: 4. CDR3 sequence: CASRGQTYTGELFF. For the CDR3, the DNA is TGTGCCAGCAGGGGACAGACCTACACCGGGGAGCTGTTTTTT.

The chain couples TRBV6-5 to TRBJ2-1; a possible D gene is TRBD2 (5 bases). CDR3 size: 13 residues. Germline V gives CDR1 MNHEY, CDR2 SVGAGI. V lost 0 bases and J lost 9, with 9 bases in between. In DNA, the CDR3 is TGTGCCAGCAGTTACTCGGGAGTGATTGAGCAGTTCTTC. As protein: CASSYSGVIEQFF.

Concerning this clone: The same CDR3 can be traced to other DNA sequences in this sample. The rearrangement uses TRBV5-1 and TRBJ2-3; 9 nucleotides agree with TRBD1. The J segment lost 4 bases and the V segment lost 2 bases, leaving 2 bases of the junction unmatched. The CDR3 consists of 14 residues. CDR1 is SGHRS, CDR2 YFSETQ, per germline. In DNA, the CDR3 is TGCGCCAGCAGCTTAGGACAGGGGCCAGATACGCAGTATTTT. This sequence encodes CASSLGQGPDTQYF. Complete variable domain (other parts from reference TRBV5-1 and TRBJ2-3): KAGVTQTPRYLIKTRGQQVTLSCSPISGHRSVSWYQQTPGQGLQFLFEYFSETQRNKGNFPGRFSGRQFSNSRSEMNVSTLELGDSALYLCASSLGQGPDTQYFGPGTRLTVL.

This rearrangement joins TRBV27 to TRBJ1-5, with 8 bases that match TRBD1. V lost 5 bases and J lost 2; bases outside the gene matches: 8. This CDR3 contains 16 residues. Germline lookup yields CDR1 MNHEY and CDR2 SMNVEV (reference sequence). DNA of the CDR3: TGTGCCAGCAGTCTAAGAGCGGGACAGGGCAATCAGCCCCAGCATTTT. As protein: CASSLRAGQGNQPQHF.

J is TRBJ2-7 and V is TRBV10-1, with TRBD2 matching over 7 bases. V trimming: 0 bases; J trimming: 5 bases; junction bases outside the gene matches: 10. Germline loops: CDR1 WNHNN, CDR2 SYGVQD (reference sequence). The CDR3 totals 16 residues. DNA of the CDR3: TGCGCCAGCAGTGAGTCGGCGGGAGAGACATGGGACGAGCAGTACTTC. Residues: CASSESAGETWDEQYF.

V and J are TRBV29-1 and TRBJ2-7; 7 positions match TRBD2. The V gene's germline CDR1 is SQVTM and CDR2 ANQGSEA. The CDR3 length is 14 residues. Germline trimming cut 4 bases from V and 5 bases from J; bases unmatched to any gene: 11. The CDR3 spells CSVGGTGAGDEQYF. In DNA form, the CDR3 reads TGCAGCGTTGGGGGTACTGGGGCGGGAGACGAGCAGTACTTC.

This chain joins TRBV6-6 and TRBJ1-5; D remains ambiguous. The CDR3 runs 14 residues. V lost 1 base and J lost 1, with 5 bases in between. The germline gives CDR1 MNHNY, CDR2 SVGAGI (reference sequence). CDR3 nucleotide sequence: TGTGCCAGCAGTTACTGGGAGAGCAATCAGCCCCAGCATTTT. Protein product: CASSYWESNQPQHF.

The chain joins TRBV7-2 to TRBJ2-1; the match to TRBD2 covers 8 bases. V lost 1 base and J lost 8; bases outside the gene matches: 10. This CDR3 comprises 16 residues. Germline CDR1 SGHTA, CDR2 FQGNSA. The CDR3 spells CASSLGTGRALDEQFF. The CDR3 DNA reads TGTGCCAGCAGCTTAGGCACCGGGAGGGCCCTCGATGAGCAGTTCTTC.

Only one count was recorded for this clone. The chain is built from TRBV9 and TRBJ1-4; 7 bases agree with TRBD1. Losses at the gene ends were 0 bases for V and 5 bases for J; bases not matched to a gene: 16. This CDR3 contains 19 residues. Germline-derived CDR1 and CDR2 are SGDLS and YYNGEE. The CDR3 region has the DNA TGTGCCAGCAGCGTAGGCCCCTCCGGGACAGCCGCCATAAATGAAAAACTGTTTTTT. Its protein is CASSVGPSGTAAINEKLFF.

The chain is built from TRBV5-1 and TRBJ1-1; weak D call: TRBD1 (6 bases). This CDR3 has 13 amino acids. Germline lookup yields CDR1 SGHRS and CDR2 YFSETQ. With 4 bases removed from V and 0 bases from J, the gap between germline ends came to 7 bases. Here the CDR3 reads CASSQGLNTEAFF. The CDR3 coding sequence is TGCGCCAGCAGCCAGGGGTTGAACACTGAAGCTTTCTTT. Supplemented by reference TRBV5-1 and TRBJ1-1, the full variable domain reads KAGVTQTPRYLIKTRGQQVTLSCSPISGHRSVSWYQQTPGQGLQFLFEYFSETQRNKGNFPGRFSGRQFSNSRSEMNVSTLELGDSALYLCASSQGLNTEAFFGQGTRLTVV.

The DNA of the CDR3 is TGTGCCAGCAGCGTAAGACCCTCAGGGACAGGGACCCACGAGCAGTACTTC. It yields the protein CASSVRPSGTGTHEQYF. The V gene is TRBV9, the J gene TRBJ2-7, with 9 nucleotides matching TRBD1. Trimming at V came to 1 base and at J to 5 bases, leaving 13 bases not matched to a gene. This CDR3 spans 17 amino acids. The V gene's germline CDR1 is SGDLS and CDR2 YYNGEE.

The genes are TRBV30 and TRBJ1-6, with 7 bases aligning to TRBD1. V shed 7 bases, J shed 11 bases, and the junction held 8 bases outside the gene matches. CDR3 length: 12 amino acids. Germline CDR1 and CDR2: GTSNPN and SVGIG (reference sequence). DNA for the CDR3: TGTGCCTCATCAGGGGGGTTGCCACCCCTCCACTTT. Its protein is CASSGGLPPLHF.

This clone was counted between two and nine times. V usage is TRBV7-8 and J usage is TRBJ1-3, with a tentative D call TRBD1 (6 bases). The CDR3 runs to 14 residues. Between the trimmed V and J ends, which lost 3 bases and 6 bases, there was a span of 12 bases. Germline-derived CDR1 and CDR2 are SGHVS and FQNEAQ. The CDR3 nucleotides read TGTGCCAGCAGCTTGTTAGAGGGGGTAAACACCATATATTTT. It yields the protein CASSLLEGVNTIYF.

This clone has a count of ten or more. The rearrangement links TRBV7-3 to TRBJ2-2, with 8 bases matching TRBD2. CDR1 SGHTA and CDR2 FQGTGA come from the germline V gene. The ends lost 4 bases at V and 4 bases at J; junction bases unmatched: 2. The CDR3 totals 14 residues. For the CDR3, the DNA is TGTGCCAGCAGCTCCGGGAGGGCCACCGGGGAGCTGTTTTTT. Translation: CASSSGRATGELFF.

Written as DNA, the CDR3 is TGTGCCAGCAGCTTGGGCCACAGGGGCCTGAGCGAGCAGTACTTC. Its protein is CASSLGHRGLSEQYF. The gene calls are TRBV7-9 and TRBJ2-7, with TRBD1 matching 7 bases. Germline CDR1 is SEHNR and CDR2 is FQNEAQ (reference sequence). The CDR3 length is 15 residues. V gave up 3 bases and J gave up 6 bases; unmatched junction bases: 11.

The chain joins TRBV7-2 to TRBJ1-6; no definite D call. CDR1 SGHTA and CDR2 FQGNSA come from the germline V gene. V was pared by 1 base and J by 6 bases, with 7 bases between. This CDR3 region has 14 residues. The CDR3 region has the DNA TGTGCCAGCAGCTTAGACGGTTTTAATTCACCCCTCCACTTT. It yields the protein CASSLDGFNSPLHF.

This chain connects TRBV19 to TRBJ2-7; 10 bases are shared with TRBD1. The CDR3 sequence is 14 residues long. V was clipped by 6 bases and J by 2 bases; unmatched bases: 4. CDR1 and CDR2 from the germline V gene are LNHDA and SQIVND (reference sequence). CDR3 region: CASRRGTGAYEQYF. The CDR3 region has the DNA TGTGCCAGTAGAAGGGGGACAGGGGCCTACGAGCAGTACTTC.

This chain links TRBV28 with TRBJ2-2; no firm D call. Trimming took 5 bases from V and 7 from J, leaving 5 bases between them. Germline assignment: CDR1 MDHEN and CDR2 SYDVKM. This CDR3 is 11 amino acids long. Here the CDR3 DNA reads TGTGCCAGCAGTCCTCGCGGGGAGCTGTTTTTT. Amino acids: CASSPRGELFF.

V gene TRBV9 combines with J gene TRBJ2-1, with D maybe TRBD2 (6 bases). The germline gives CDR1 SGDLS, CDR2 YYNGEE. V lost 3 bases and J lost 2, with 12 bases in between. The CDR3 covers 15 residues. The CDR3 sequence is CASSDRGEAYNEQFF. Here the CDR3 DNA reads TGTGCCAGCAGCGATCGAGGGGAGGCCTACAATGAGCAGTTCTTC.

The chain carries TRBV9 and TRBJ1-1; TRBD1 is a possible D gene (5 bases). The CDR3 length is 15 residues. Germline CDR1 reads SGDLS; CDR2 reads YYNGEE. V lost 0 bases and J 4 bases, leaving 13 bases between the germline ends. The CDR3: CASSVGWQGGTEAFF. DNA of the CDR3: TGTGCCAGCAGCGTAGGTTGGCAGGGAGGCACTGAAGCTTTCTTT.

The chain has TRBV6-6 and TRBJ1-4; D is perhaps TRBD1 (5 bases). V lost 5 bases and J lost 8, with 18 bases in between. Germline V gene sequence: CDR1 MNHNY, CDR2 SVGAGI (reference sequence). The CDR3 is made up of 15 amino acids. The CDR3: CASSRVGGGGEKLFF. The CDR3 DNA follows: TGTGCCAGCAGTCGCGTCGGGGGTGGAGGCGAAAAACTGTTTTTT.

The rearrangement joins TRBV28 to TRBJ1-4; no definite D call. Germline CDR1 and CDR2: MDHEN and SYDVKM. Trimming left V 5 bases short and J 8 bases short, with 21 bases between. This CDR3 region has 16 residues. CDR3 amino acids: CASSPRGGRLREKLFF. The CDR3 DNA sequence: TGTGCCAGCAGTCCCCGAGGAGGGCGGTTAAGGGAAAAACTGTTTTTT.